This T cell receptor (beta chain) was recorded in a study of blood T cell repertoires in COVID-19. Across the whole study: The United States, Italy and Spain provided the acute and convalescent COVID-19 samples. Nucleic acid was either cDNA or gDNA, and it came from T cells, B-cell-depleted T cells, or PBMCs.

V lost 5 bases and J lost 1, with 7 bases in between. Germline values: CDR1 SGHDT, CDR2 YYEEEE. CDR3 length: 12 amino acids. Authors' processing steps: Using reference gene primer amplification, nucleated cell counts were estimated. Only in-frame clones appear in the TCRdb table, and some are missing; sequencing was by immunoSEQ multiplex PCR. The D gene and trimming were derived from the DNA, and the V and J assignments and clone size from that table. The sample has approximately 17,000 clones; nearly 90% are singletons. The TCR sequence derives from a human donor in a cohort sampled during active COVID-19. Sequencing used peripheral blood. The chain combines TRBV5-6 with TRBJ2-7, with D tentatively TRBD1 (5 bases). The CDR3 spells CASSRQSYEQYF. DNA for the CDR3: TGTGCCAGCAGTAGACAGTCCTACGAGCAGTACTTC. Filled out from reference TRBV5-6 and TRBJ2-7, the complete variable domain reads DAGVTQSPTHLIKTRGQQVTLRCSPKSGHDTVSWYQQALGQGPQFIFQYYEEEERQRGNFPDRFSGHQFPNYSSELNVNALLLGDSALYLCASSRQSYEQYFGPGTRLTVT.